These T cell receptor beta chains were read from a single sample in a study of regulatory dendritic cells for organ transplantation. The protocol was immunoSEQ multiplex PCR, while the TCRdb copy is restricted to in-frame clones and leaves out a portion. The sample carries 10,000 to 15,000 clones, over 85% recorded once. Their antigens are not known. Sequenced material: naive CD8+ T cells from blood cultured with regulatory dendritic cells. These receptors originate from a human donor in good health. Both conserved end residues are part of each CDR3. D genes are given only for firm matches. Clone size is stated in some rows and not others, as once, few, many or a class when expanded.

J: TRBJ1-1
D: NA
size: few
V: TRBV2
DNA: TGTGCCAGCAGTGATGAGGGGAGGTTCACTGAAGCTTTCTTT
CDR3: CASSDEGRFTEAFF

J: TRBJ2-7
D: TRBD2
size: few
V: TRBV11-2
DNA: TGTGCCACTCGGACTAGCGGGGGGTCAGACTACGAGCAGTACTTC
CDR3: CATRTSGGSDYEQYF

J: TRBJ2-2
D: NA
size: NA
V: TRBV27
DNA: TGTGCCAGCAGTCCTACCTTGGGGACCGGGGAGCTGTTTTTT
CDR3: CASSPTLGTGELFF

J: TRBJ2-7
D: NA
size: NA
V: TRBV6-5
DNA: TGTGCCAGCAGTTACGGCGGGGACGCTCCAAGTTACGAGCAGTACTTC
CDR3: CASSYGGDAPSYEQYF

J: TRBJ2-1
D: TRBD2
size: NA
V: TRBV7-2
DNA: TGTGCCAGCAGCCAGTACGGGACTAGCGAGTACAATGAGCAGTTCTTC
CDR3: CASSQYGTSEYNEQFF

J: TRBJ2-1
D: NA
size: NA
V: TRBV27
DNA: TGTGCCAGCAGTTTATCGGGACGCCGTGAGCAGTTCTTC
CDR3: CASSLSGRREQFF